This T cell receptor (beta chain) was obtained from a study of blood T cell repertoires in COVID-19. At the level of the study: Some COVID-19 samples were acute and others convalescent; all came from the United States, Italy and Spain. T cells, B-cell-depleted T cells, or PBMCs provided the cDNA or gDNA that served as material.

Authors' processing steps: Reference gene primers were amplified, and this amplification served to estimate nucleated cell counts. Using immunoSEQ multiplex PCR, the repertoire was profiled, and TCRdb retains in-frame clones only, with some absent. Clonal size and the V and J genes are those of that table, whereas D and trimming came from the DNA. This repertoire shows 150,000 or so clones, just over 90% found once; its top ten account for about 2%. CDR1 is LGHNT, CDR2 FRNRAP, per germline. There are 16 residues in the CDR3. Trimming at V came to 6 bases and at J to 5 bases, leaving 10 bases not matched to a gene.

J is TRBJ1-4 and V is TRBV12-5; 9 bases map to TRBD1. What was sequenced was peripheral blood. This TCR was sampled from a man younger than 30 with acute or convalescent COVID-19. CDR3: CASGNCAGTGNEKLFF. DNA for the CDR3: TGTGCTAGTGGCAACTGCGCCGGGACAGGGAATGAAAAACTGTTTTTT.